This TCR beta chain was sequenced in a study of a mutant IDH1 vaccine in newly diagnosed glioma. Overall study context: Either 4-6 weeks after radiotherapy alone or alongside temozolomide, vaccination was begun. Patients' prior therapy spanned radiotherapy, temozolomide, or both; most underwent both.

The CDR3 runs to 9 residues. Germline CDR1 SQVTM, CDR2 ANQGSEA. Deletions cut 4 bases from V and 10 bases from J, with 7 bases between. About this clone itself: Its antigen is unknown.

The sample's time point: week 5, during vaccination. Each dose of the vaccine consisted of 300 ug of mutant IDH1 20-mer peptide, with topical imiquimod. Donors had new WHO grade 3 or 4 IDH1-mutant, ATRX-lost astrocytomas. General study results and limits: With respect to changes in top peripheral T cell clonotypes, pseudoprogression seemed unrelated.

TCRdb's copy holds only in-frame clones and misses some; the assay was immunoSEQ multiplex PCR. The table includes roughly 39,000 clones, 70% to 80% detected once. V is TRBV29-1 and J is TRBJ1-2; no reliable D call. This specimen consisted of PBMCs, obtained from a glioma patient whose treatment included an IDH1 peptide vaccine. This TCR came from a man in his forties with glioma. DNA for the CDR3: TGCAGCGTTGCGGAATTCTACACCTTC. This sequence encodes CSVAEFYTF.